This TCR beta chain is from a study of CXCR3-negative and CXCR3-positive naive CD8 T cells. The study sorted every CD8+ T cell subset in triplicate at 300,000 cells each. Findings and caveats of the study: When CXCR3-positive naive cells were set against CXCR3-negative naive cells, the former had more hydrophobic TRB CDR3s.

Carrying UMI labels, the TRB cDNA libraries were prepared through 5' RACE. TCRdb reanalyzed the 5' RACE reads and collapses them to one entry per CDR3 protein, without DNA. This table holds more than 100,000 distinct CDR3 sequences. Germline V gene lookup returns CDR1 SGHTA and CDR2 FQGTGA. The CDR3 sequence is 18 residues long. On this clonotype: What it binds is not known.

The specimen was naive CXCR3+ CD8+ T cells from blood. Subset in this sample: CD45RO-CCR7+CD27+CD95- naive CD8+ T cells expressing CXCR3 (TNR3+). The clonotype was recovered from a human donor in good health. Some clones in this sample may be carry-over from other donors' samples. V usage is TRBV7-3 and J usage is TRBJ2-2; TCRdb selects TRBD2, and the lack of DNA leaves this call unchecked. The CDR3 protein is CASSLRIATSLNTGELFF.